These 30 T cell receptor beta chains came from one sample sequenced in a study of CD8+ T cells in alopecia areata. As the sequencing template, cDNA was produced by extracting RNA and reverse transcribing it. The assay was immunoSEQ multiplex PCR, and TCRdb's table has in-frame clones only and misses some. The sample has around 140,000 clones; around 49% are singletons. The material was CD8+ T cells sorted from blood, obtained at week 0. These receptors came from a human donor with alopecia areata.

This clone was detected ten times or more. This same CDR3 is encoded by further DNA sequences in the sample. The chain recombines TRBV6-4 with TRBJ2-1; weak D call: TRBD1 (6 bases). This CDR3 comprises 14 residues. From germline, CDR1 is MRHNA and CDR2 SNTAGT. V dropped 2 bases and J dropped 4 bases, with 9 bases sitting between them. The CDR3: CASSDGGAYNEQFF. The CDR3 DNA is TGTGCCAGCAGTGACGGGGGCGCTTACAATGAGCAGTTCTTC.

This chain connects TRBV27 to TRBJ2-3; D ambiguous. The germline V gene encodes CDR1 MNHEY and CDR2 SMNVEV (reference sequence). CDR3 size: 12 residues. The V end was cut by 3 bases, the J end by 4 bases, with 5 bases between. This CDR3 reads CASSLFPDTQYF. The DNA of the CDR3 is TGTGCCAGCAGTTTGTTCCCAGATACGCAGTATTTT.

The V call is TRBV7-6, the J call TRBJ2-3; 11 nucleotides match TRBD1. CDR3 size: 15 residues. With V trimmed by 4 bases and J by 4 bases, 4 bases remained unmatched. The germline gives CDR1 SGHVS, CDR2 FNYEAQ. The CDR3 protein is CASSSRDRGSDTQYF. The CDR3 bases are TGTGCCAGCAGCTCCCGGGACAGGGGGTCAGATACGCAGTATTTT.

This rearrangement joins TRBV15 to TRBJ1-2; D uncertain. V lost 0 bases, J lost 4 bases, and 9 bases lay in between. Germline assignment: CDR1 LNHNV and CDR2 YYDKDF (reference sequence). The CDR3 is 14 residues long. The CDR3 protein is CATSRDRSPYGYTF. CDR3 DNA sequence: TGTGCCACCAGCAGAGATCGGTCCCCCTATGGCTACACCTTC.

The chain is built from TRBV5-8 and TRBJ2-3, with 10 bases that match TRBD2. The trim removed 1 base at V and 6 bases at J, leaving 5 bases unmatched. This CDR3 spans 15 amino acids. The germline V gene has CDR1 SGHTS and CDR2 YDEGEE. CDR3 amino acids: CASSLTSGDPDTQYF. The CDR3 DNA sequence: TGTGCCAGCAGCTTGACTAGCGGGGACCCGGATACGCAGTATTTT.

This clone was recorded at least ten times. The rearrangement uses TRBV6-5 and TRBJ1-1; perhaps TRBD1 as D (5 bases). Germline V gene data show CDR1 as MNHEY and CDR2 as SVGAGI. V was trimmed by 2 bases and J by 5 bases, leaving 12 bases between them. This CDR3 spans 14 amino acids. CDR3 region: CASSYVGPWTEAFF. The CDR3 DNA reads TGTGCCAGCAGTTACGTGGGGCCGTGGACTGAAGCTTTCTTT.

This sequence joins TRBV6-5 and TRBJ2-7; 7 nucleotides match TRBD1. V was clipped by 4 bases and J by 4 bases; unmatched bases: 7. This CDR3 spans 14 amino acids. Germline CDR1 reads MNHEY; CDR2 reads SVGAGI. The CDR3 protein is CASSSLGQEYEQYF. Written as DNA, the CDR3 is TGTGCCAGCAGTTCCCTCGGACAGGAATACGAGCAGTACTTC.

This clone was seen a handful of times. This chain joins TRBV6-4 and TRBJ2-3; D is uncertain. The germline V and J ends were trimmed by 2 bases and 0 bases, with 9 bases remaining between them. The germline CDR1 and CDR2 sequences are MRHNA and SNTAGT. This CDR3 spans 15 amino acids. The DNA for the CDR3 is TGTGCCAGCAGTGACCAGGCAGCTAGCACAGATACGCAGTATTTT. This encodes CASSDQAASTDTQYF.

The chain couples TRBV6-1 to TRBJ2-5, with D unresolved. Germline loops: CDR1 MNHNS, CDR2 SASEGT. V was pared by 7 bases and J by 5 bases, with 8 bases between. The CDR3 covers 11 residues. The CDR3: CASISTETQYF. The CDR3 region has the DNA TGTGCCAGCATATCGACGGAGACCCAGTACTTC.

The chain employs TRBV9 and TRBJ1-1, with a possible D match to TRBD1 (6 bases). The length of the CDR3 is 14 residues. Germline assignment: CDR1 SGDLS and CDR2 YYNGEE. V was clipped by 6 bases and J by 0 bases, with 12 bases between them. The CDR3 coding sequence is TGTGCCAGCAACGAACAGGGTATGAACACTGAAGCTTTCTTT. The encoded protein is CASNEQGMNTEAFF.

This chain uses TRBV9 with TRBJ1-5; weak D call: TRBD1 (5 bases). In germline, CDR1 is SGDLS, CDR2 YYNGEE. The germline V and J ends were trimmed by 3 bases and 4 bases, with 11 bases remaining between them. This CDR3 contains 14 residues. The CDR3 sequence: CASSAGGPNQPQHF. The DNA for the CDR3 is TGTGCCAGCAGCGCCGGGGGACCGAATCAGCCCCAGCATTTT.

This clone was seen a single time. V and J are TRBV29-1 and TRBJ1-1; tentative D call: TRBD1 (6 bases). With 7 bases removed from V and 6 bases from J, the gap between germline ends came to 6 bases. The CDR3 is 9 amino acids. Germline CDR1 is SQVTM and CDR2 is ANQGSEA. The CDR3 region is CSEGAEAFF. The CDR3 DNA reads TGCAGCGAGGGGGCTGAAGCTTTCTTT.

The rearrangement joins TRBV29-1 to TRBJ2-5, with 8 bases that match TRBD2. V lost 7 bases to trimming and J lost 1 base; unmatched junction nucleotides: 14. CDR1 is SQVTM and CDR2 is ANQGSEA in the germline V gene. The CDR3 is 16 amino acids. CDR3 residues: CSAAPRGGGLQETQYF. The CDR3 nucleotides read TGCAGCGCCGCCCCGAGAGGCGGGGGGCTCCAAGAGACCCAGTACTTC. Looking up the rest from reference TRBV29-1 and TRBJ2-5 gives the full variable domain: SAVISQKPSRDICQRGTSLTIQCQVDSQVTMMFWYRQQPGQSLTLIATANQGSEATYESGFVIDKFPISRPNLTFSTLTVSNMSPEDSSIYLCSAAPRGGGLQETQYFGPGTRLLVL.

The chain links TRBV7-9 to TRBJ2-1, with TRBD2 matching over 7 bases. The V segment lost 3 bases and the J segment 3 bases; nucleotides outside the gene matches: 8. The CDR3 is 16 residues long. The germline CDR1 and CDR2 sequences are SEHNR and FQNEAQ (reference sequence). CDR3 DNA sequence: TGTGCCAGCAGCTTGTCCAGCGGGGCAGGCTACAATGAGCAGTTCTTC. Protein: CASSLSSGAGYNEQFF. The full variable domain, rest sourced from reference TRBV7-9 and TRBJ2-1, is DTGVSQNPRHKITKRGQNVTFRCDPISEHNRLYWYRQTLGQGPEFLTYFQNEAQLEKSRLLSDRFSAERPKGSFSTLEIQRTEQGDSAMYLCASSLSSGAGYNEQFFGPGTRLTVL.

The chain combines TRBV10-3 with TRBJ1-1; D perhaps matches TRBD1 (5 bases). The CDR3 totals 14 residues. V gave up 2 bases and J gave up 3 bases, with 10 bases separating them. CDR1 ENHRY and CDR2 SYGVKD come from the germline V gene. CDR3 nucleotides: TGTGCCATCAGTGAGGTCAGGGTGGACACTGAAGCTTTCTTT. As protein: CAISEVRVDTEAFF.

V gene TRBV7-8 combines with J gene TRBJ2-2; D perhaps matches TRBD2 (5 bases). The CDR3 has 12 residues. Trimming removed 8 bases from V and 4 bases from J, with 8 bases in between. The germline gives CDR1 SGHVS, CDR2 FQNEAQ. The DNA for the CDR3 is TGTGCCAGCCCAGCGGCCACCGGGGAGCTGTTTTTT. Translated, it gives CASPAATGELFF.

The rearrangement joins TRBV9 to TRBJ1-2, with D hard to call. This CDR3 spans 14 amino acids. CDR1 and CDR2 from the germline V gene are SGDLS and YYNGEE. The ends were cut back, 4 bases at V and 0 bases at J, with 10 bases in the middle. CDR3 sequence: CASSPGGTNYGYTF. The DNA of the CDR3 is TGTGCCAGCAGCCCCGGCGGGACTAACTATGGCTACACCTTC.

As for this clone: Distinct nucleotide sequences in the sample also encode this CDR3. The chain uses TRBV30 and TRBJ2-5, with 7 bases lining up with TRBD1. The CDR3 sequence is 13 residues long. Germline lookup yields CDR1 GTSNPN and CDR2 SVGIG (reference sequence). Trimming took 0 bases from V and 3 from J; bases not matched to a gene: 1. The CDR3 is CAWSVDREETQYF. The CDR3 nucleotides are TGTGCCTGGAGTGTTGACAGGGAAGAGACCCAGTACTTC. The whole variable domain, remainder taken from reference TRBV30 and TRBJ2-5, is SQTIHQWPATLVQPVGSPLSLECTVEGTSNPNLYWYRQAAGRGLQLLFYSVGIGQISSEVPQNLSASRPQDRQFILSSKKLLLSDSGFYLCAWSVDREETQYFGPGTRLLVL.

V usage is TRBV7-9 and J usage is TRBJ2-7; D gene ambiguous. The germline CDR1 and CDR2 sequences are SEHNR and FQNEAQ (reference sequence). The CDR3 spans 12 residues. Trimming cost V 5 bases and J 0 bases, with 5 bases left between them. The CDR3 bases are TGTGCCAGCAGCGTCAACTCCTACGAGCAGTACTTC. Amino acid sequence: CASSVNSYEQYF.

There are a few counts of this clone. The rearrangement joins TRBV19 to TRBJ1-2, with D uncertain. There are 14 residues in the CDR3. V gave up 5 bases and J gave up 3 bases, with 13 bases separating them. Per the germline V gene, CDR1 is LNHDA and CDR2 is SQIVND (reference sequence). The CDR3 DNA follows: TGTGCCAGTAGTTCCTACTTCCTGGACTATGGCTACACCTTC. It specifies CASSSYFLDYGYTF.

This clone has just a few counts. The chain carries TRBV7-9 and TRBJ1-1; D is unclear. The CDR3 extends over 14 amino acids. Per germline, CDR1 SEHNR and CDR2 FQNEAQ (reference sequence). V was pared by 5 bases and J by 4 bases, with 14 bases between. CDR3 amino acids: CASSPVLEGTEAFF. CDR3 nucleotides: TGTGCCAGCAGCCCCGTTTTGGAGGGCACTGAAGCTTTCTTT.

This clone has a handful of counts. The J gene is TRBJ1-4, the V gene TRBV18; no definite D call. This CDR3 is 13 amino acids long. Germline CDR1 and CDR2: KGHSH and LQKENI. V was cut by 5 bases and J by 5 bases, with 9 bases left in between. CDR3: CASSSGQNEKLFF. In DNA, the CDR3 is TGTGCCAGCTCATCCGGTCAGAATGAAAAACTGTTTTTT.

This clone was observed a handful of times. This chain joins TRBV4-3 and TRBJ1-1; 7 bases fit TRBD1. With V trimmed by 3 bases and J by 2 bases, 6 bases remained unmatched. The CDR3 consists of 15 residues. Germline values: CDR1 LGHNA, CDR2 YSLEER. The CDR3 DNA is TGCGCCAGCAGCCAGCGGGACAGCCGTAACACTGAAGCTTTCTTT. It yields the protein CASSQRDSRNTEAFF.

This clone was picked up one time. The chain links TRBV29-1 to TRBJ2-5; 8 nucleotides align to TRBD1. Unmatched junction bases numbered 6, after V lost 1 base and J lost 2 bases. The length of the CDR3 is 15 residues. The germline V gene encodes CDR1 SQVTM and CDR2 ANQGSEA. The CDR3 sequence: CSVEGGTGLQETQYF. CDR3 DNA: TGCAGCGTTGAAGGGGGGACAGGACTTCAAGAGACCCAGTACTTC.

CDR3: CASGGSGELFF. The CDR3 nucleotides are TGTGCCAGCGGAGGGTCCGGGGAGCTGTTTTTT. This sequence joins TRBV7-9 and TRBJ2-2; possibly TRBD2 for D (6 bases). The CDR3 is 11 residues long. The V gene's germline CDR1 is SEHNR and CDR2 FQNEAQ (reference sequence). V lost 8 bases to trimming and J lost 6 bases, with 7 bases between them.

This rearrangement joins TRBV13 to TRBJ2-4; no reliable D call. V lost 0 bases, J lost 4 bases, and 10 bases lay in between. The CDR3 length is 15 residues. Germline-derived CDR1 and CDR2 are PRHDT and FYEKMQ (reference sequence). The CDR3 DNA follows: TGTGCCAGCAGCTTAGGCGGGCAGGCTAAAAACATTCAGTACTTC. Encoded protein: CASSLGGQAKNIQYF.

CDR3 sequence: CASSSPGLAENIQYF. The CDR3 DNA reads TGTGCCAGCAGCTCACCGGGACTAGCTGAAAACATTCAGTACTTC. The V and J genes are TRBV7-9 and TRBJ2-4; 9 nucleotides align to TRBD2. Looked up from germline, CDR1 is SEHNR and CDR2 is FQNEAQ (reference sequence). The V gene end was trimmed by 4 bases and the J gene end by 5 bases; junction bases not matched to a gene: 6. This CDR3 is built from 15 residues. Full variable domain (outside the CDR3, taken from reference TRBV7-9 and TRBJ2-4): DTGVSQNPRHKITKRGQNVTFRCDPISEHNRLYWYRQTLGQGPEFLTYFQNEAQLEKSRLLSDRFSAERPKGSFSTLEIQRTEQGDSAMYLCASSSPGLAENIQYFGAGTRLSVL.

The rearrangement joins TRBV5-4 to TRBJ2-3; 9 bases agree with TRBD2. V dropped 4 bases and J dropped 2; count of bases not matched to a gene: 11. Germline values: CDR1 SGHNT, CDR2 YYREEE (reference sequence). The CDR3 has 17 amino acids. The CDR3 sequence is CASSQDLGGGATDTQYF. As DNA, the CDR3 is TGTGCCAGCAGCCAAGATCTGGGCGGGGGGGCCACAGATACGCAGTATTTT.

J is TRBJ2-7 and V is TRBV27; a weak D match, TRBD1 (6 bases). Germline lookup yields CDR1 MNHEY and CDR2 SMNVEV (reference sequence). Trimming took 0 bases from V and 3 from J, leaving 12 bases between them. The CDR3 loop spans 15 amino acids. In DNA, the CDR3 is TGTGCCAGCAGTTTATCCCCTGGACAGTACTACGAGCAGTACTTC. It is translated as CASSLSPGQYYEQYF.

The chain is built from TRBV19 and TRBJ1-2; D unclear. The CDR3 has 13 amino acids. Trimming pared 5 bases from V and 6 bases from J, leaving 13 bases between. CDR1 is LNHDA and CDR2 is SQIVND in the germline V gene (reference sequence). The CDR3 sequence is CASSEWTDDGYTF. The CDR3 DNA follows: TGTGCCAGTAGTGAGTGGACCGACGATGGCTACACCTTC. The whole variable domain, remainder taken from reference TRBV19 and TRBJ1-2, is DGGITQSPKYLFRKEGQNVTLSCEQNLNHDAMYWYRQDPGQGLRLIYYSQIVNDFQKGDIAEGYSVSREKKESFPLTVTSAQKNPTAFYLCASSEWTDDGYTFGSGTRLTVV.